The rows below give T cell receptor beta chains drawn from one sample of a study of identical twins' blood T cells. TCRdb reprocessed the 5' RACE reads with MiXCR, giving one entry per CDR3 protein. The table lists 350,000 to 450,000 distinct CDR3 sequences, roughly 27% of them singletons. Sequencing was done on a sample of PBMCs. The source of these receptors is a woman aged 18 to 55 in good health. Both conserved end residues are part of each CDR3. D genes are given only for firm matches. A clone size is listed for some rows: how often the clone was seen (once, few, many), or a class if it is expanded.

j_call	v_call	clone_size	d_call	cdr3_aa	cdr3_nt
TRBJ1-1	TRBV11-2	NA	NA	CTSSLVSLNTEAFF	TGTACCAGCAGCTTAGTATCCCTGAACACTGAAGCTTTCTTT
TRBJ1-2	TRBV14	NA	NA	CASSRDYRGGGGYTF	TGTGCCAGCAGCCGAGATTACCGCGGAGGAGGTGGCTACACCTTC
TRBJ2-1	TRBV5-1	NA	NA	CASSWTVPEGNEQFF	TGCGCCAGCAGCTGGACAGTCCCGGAGGGCAATGAGCAGTTCTTC
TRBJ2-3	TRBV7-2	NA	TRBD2	CASNLAGMDTQYF	TGTGCCAGCAACTTAGCGGGAATGGATACGCAGTATTTT
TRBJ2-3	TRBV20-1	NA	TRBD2	CSASYSGSTDTQYF	TGCAGTGCTAGTTATAGCGGGAGCACAGATACGCAGTATTTT
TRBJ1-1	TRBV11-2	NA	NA	CASSLMGAGNTEAFF	TGTGCCAGCAGCCTAATGGGGGCAGGCAACACTGAAGCTTTCTTT
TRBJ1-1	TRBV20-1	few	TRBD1	CSVETRGPNTEAFF	TGCAGTGTCGAGACCAGGGGGCCGAACACTGAAGCTTTCTTT
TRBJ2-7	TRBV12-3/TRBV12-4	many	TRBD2	CASSLVASGAYEQYF	TGTGCCAGCAGTTTAGTCGCTAGCGGGGCCTACGAGCAGTACTTC
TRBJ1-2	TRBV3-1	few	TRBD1	CASSQWVGDRMTF	TGTGCCAGCAGCCAATGGGTCGGGGACAGGATGACCTTC
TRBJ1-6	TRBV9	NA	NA	CASSVNPQGATLHF	TGTGCCAGCAGCGTAAACCCCCAGGGTGCCACCCTCCACTTT
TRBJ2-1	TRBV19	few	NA	CATRQAYNEQFF	TGTGCCACACGACAGGCTTACAATGAGCAGTTCTTC
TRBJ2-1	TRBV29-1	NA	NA	CSVVVAVEQFF	TGCAGCGTTGTCGTGGCCGTTGAGCAGTTCTTC
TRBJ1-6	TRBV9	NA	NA	CASSEGSGASYYNSPLHF	TGTGCCAGCAGCGAAGGATCCGGGGCCAGCTACTATAATTCACCCCTCCACTTT
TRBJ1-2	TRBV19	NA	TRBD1	CASSMGQGLSTF	TGTGCCAGTAGTATGGGACAGGGCCTCAGCACCTTC
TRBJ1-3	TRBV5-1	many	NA	CASRPAGVTGNTIYF	TGCGCCAGCAGACCAGCCGGGGTGACTGGAAACACCATATATTTT
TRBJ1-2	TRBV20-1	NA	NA	CSAIGLRGGYGYTF	TGCAGTGCTATTGGCTTGAGGGGGGGATATGGCTACACCTTC
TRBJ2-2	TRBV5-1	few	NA	CASSLNGAGELFF	TGCGCCAGCAGCTTGAATGGCGCCGGGGAGCTGTTTTTT
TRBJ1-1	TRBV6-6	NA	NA	CASSPLVDTEAFF	TGTGCCAGCAGCCCCCTTGTCGACACTGAAGCTTTCTTT
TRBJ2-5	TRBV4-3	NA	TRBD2	CASSQDKGGFQETQYF	TGCGCCAGCAGCCAAGATAAGGGAGGGTTTCAAGAGACCCAGTACTTC
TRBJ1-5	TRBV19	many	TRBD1	CASSQQGASNQPQHF	TGTGCCAGTAGCCAACAGGGGGCGAGCAATCAGCCCCAGCATTTT
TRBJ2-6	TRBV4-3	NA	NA	CASSQGVLRSGANVLTF	TGCGCCAGCAGCCAAGGAGTACTCCGCTCTGGGGCCAACGTCCTGACTTTC
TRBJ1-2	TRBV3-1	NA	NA	CASSQDTASYGYTF	TGTGCCAGCAGCCAAGATACAGCCAGCTATGGCTACACCTTC
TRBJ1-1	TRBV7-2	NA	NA	CASSFSVFLNTEAFF	TGTGCCAGCAGCTTCTCCGTGTTCCTGAACACCGAAGCTTTCTTT
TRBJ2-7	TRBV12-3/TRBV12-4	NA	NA	CASSPASSGSYEQYF	TGTGCCAGCAGCCCCGCGAGTAGTGGTAGTTACGAGCAGTACTTC
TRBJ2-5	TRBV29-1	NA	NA	CSVEPGETQYF	TGCAGCGTTGAACCGGGTGAGACCCAGTACTTC
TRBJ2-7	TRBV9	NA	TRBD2	CASSVGTSSVEQYF	TGTGCCAGCAGCGTTGGGACTAGCTCCGTCGAGCAGTACTTC
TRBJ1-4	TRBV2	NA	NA	CASRGAGLAEKLFF	TGTGCCAGCAGAGGGGCAGGGCTCGCTGAAAAACTGTTTTTT
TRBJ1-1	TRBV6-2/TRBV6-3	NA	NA	CAGSPLWGDTEAFF	TGTGCCGGCAGTCCGCTTTGGGGGGACACTGAAGCTTTCTTT
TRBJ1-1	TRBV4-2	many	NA	CASSQGRREEAFF	TGTGCCAGCAGCCAAGGCCGACGGGAGGAAGCTTTCTTT
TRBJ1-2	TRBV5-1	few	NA	CASSLEKGLYGYTF	TGCGCCAGCAGCTTGGAGAAGGGTCTCTATGGCTACACCTTC
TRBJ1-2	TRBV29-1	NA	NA	CSVSRMGGYTF	TGCAGCGTCTCCCGAATGGGCGGCTACACCTTC
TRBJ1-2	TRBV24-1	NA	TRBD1	CATSDPGQGIDGYTF	TGTGCCACCAGTGACCCGGGACAGGGGATCGATGGCTACACCTTC
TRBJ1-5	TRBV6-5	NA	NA	CASSGENNQPQHF	TGTGCCAGCAGTGGTGAGAACAATCAGCCCCAGCATTTT
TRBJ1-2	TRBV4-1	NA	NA	CASSQDTRGSPYGHTF	TGCGCCAGCAGCCAAGATACCCGGGGCAGCCCCTATGGCCACACCTTC
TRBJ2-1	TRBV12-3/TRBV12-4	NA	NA	CASSVDTYPNNEQFF	TGTGCCAGCAGTGTGGACACTTACCCCAACAATGAGCAGTTCTTC
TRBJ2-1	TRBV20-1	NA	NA	CSARGVVKPGSSEQFF	TGCAGTGCTAGAGGAGTAGTTAAGCCGGGTTCAAGTGAGCAGTTCTTC
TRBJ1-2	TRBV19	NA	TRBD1	CASSLHPTGVDYGYTF	TGTGCCAGTAGTCTCCACCCGACAGGGGTTGACTATGGCTACACCTTC
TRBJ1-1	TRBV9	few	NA	CASSPGQRNTEAFF	TGTGCCAGCAGCCCGGGCCAGCGGAACACTGAAGCTTTCTTT
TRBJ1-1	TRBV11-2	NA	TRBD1	CASSWDREGFEAFF	TGTGCCAGCAGCTGGGACAGGGAAGGGTTTGAAGCTTTCTTT
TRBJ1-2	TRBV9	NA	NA	CASSVGSSGRSGYTF	TGTGCCAGCAGCGTAGGATCATCTGGGCGCTCGGGCTACACCTTC
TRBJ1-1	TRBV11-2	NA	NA	CASKRNFGNTEAFF	TGTGCCAGCAAGAGGAACTTCGGGAACACTGAAGCTTTCTTT
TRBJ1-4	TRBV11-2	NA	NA	CASSSGVKGLELFF	TGTGCCAGCAGCAGTGGAGTTAAGGGCCTGGAACTGTTTTTT
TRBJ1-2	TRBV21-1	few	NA	CATNERGLEAYTF	TGTGCCACCAATGAGAGGGGGCTGGAGGCCTACACCTTC
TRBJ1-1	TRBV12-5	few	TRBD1	CASALAGGFEAFF	TGTGCTAGTGCGTTAGCAGGGGGGTTTGAAGCTTTCTTT
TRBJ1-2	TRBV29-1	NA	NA	CSAGRMGRHYGYTF	TGCAGCGCTGGTAGAATGGGCAGGCACTATGGCTACACCTTC
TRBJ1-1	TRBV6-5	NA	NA	CASSREQAPAFF	TGTGCCAGCAGTCGGGAACAGGCCCCTGCTTTCTTT
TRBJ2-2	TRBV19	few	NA	CATSRDTGELFF	TGTGCCACCTCCCGGGACACCGGGGAGCTGTTTTTT
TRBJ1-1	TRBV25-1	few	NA	CASSGVLAEAFF	TGTGCCAGCAGCGGGGTTCTCGCTGAAGCTTTCTTT